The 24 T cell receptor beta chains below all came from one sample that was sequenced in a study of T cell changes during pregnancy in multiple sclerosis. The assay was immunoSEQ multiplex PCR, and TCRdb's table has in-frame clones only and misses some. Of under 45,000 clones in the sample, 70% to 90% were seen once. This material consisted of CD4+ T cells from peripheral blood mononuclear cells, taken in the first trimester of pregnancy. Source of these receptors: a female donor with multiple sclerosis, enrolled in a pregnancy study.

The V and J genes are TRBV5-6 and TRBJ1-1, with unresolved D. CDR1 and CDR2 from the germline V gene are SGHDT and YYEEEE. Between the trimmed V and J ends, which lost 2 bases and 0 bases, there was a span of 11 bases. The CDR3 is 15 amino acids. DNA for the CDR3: TGTGCCAGCAGCTTACTAGGACGGATGAACACTGAAGCTTTCTTT. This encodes CASSLLGRMNTEAFF. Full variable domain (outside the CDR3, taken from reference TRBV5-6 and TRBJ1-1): DAGVTQSPTHLIKTRGQQVTLRCSPKSGHDTVSWYQQALGQGPQFIFQYYEEEERQRGNFPDRFSGHQFPNYSSELNVNALLLGDSALYLCASSLLGRMNTEAFFGQGTRLTVV.

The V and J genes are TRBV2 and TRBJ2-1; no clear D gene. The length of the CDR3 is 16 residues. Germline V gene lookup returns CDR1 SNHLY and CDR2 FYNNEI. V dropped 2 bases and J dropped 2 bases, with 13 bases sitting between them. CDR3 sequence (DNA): TGTGCCAGCAGTGAAACCCGGGTGTCTACCTACAATGAGCAGTTCTTC. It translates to CASSETRVSTYNEQFF.

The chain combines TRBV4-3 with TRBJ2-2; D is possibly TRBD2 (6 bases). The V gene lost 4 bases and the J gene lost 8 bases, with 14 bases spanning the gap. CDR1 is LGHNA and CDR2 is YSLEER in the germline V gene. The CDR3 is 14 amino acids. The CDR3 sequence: CASSRISGSGELFF. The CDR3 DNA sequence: TGCGCCAGCAGCCGCATAAGCGGGTCTGGGGAGCTGTTTTTT.

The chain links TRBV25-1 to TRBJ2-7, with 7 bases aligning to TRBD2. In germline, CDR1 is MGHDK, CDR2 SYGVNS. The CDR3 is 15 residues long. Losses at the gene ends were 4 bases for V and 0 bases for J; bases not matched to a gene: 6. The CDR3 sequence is CASSAGTISSYEQYF. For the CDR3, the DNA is TGTGCCAGCAGTGCCGGGACTATCAGCTCCTACGAGCAGTACTTC.

The CDR3 bases are TGTGCCAGTAGCATAAACAGGGGGCGTGAAAAACTGTTTTTT. Translated: CASSINRGREKLFF. V is TRBV19 and J is TRBJ1-4; 9 nucleotides line up with TRBD1. V shed 6 bases, J shed 7 bases, and the junction held 6 bases outside the gene matches. CDR1 and CDR2 from the germline V gene are LNHDA and SQIVND (reference sequence). CDR3 length: 14 residues. The whole variable domain, remainder taken from reference TRBV19 and TRBJ1-4, is DGGITQSPKYLFRKEGQNVTLSCEQNLNHDAMYWYRQDPGQGLRLIYYSQIVNDFQKGDIAEGYSVSREKKESFPLTVTSAQKNPTAFYLCASSINRGREKLFFGSGTQLSVL.

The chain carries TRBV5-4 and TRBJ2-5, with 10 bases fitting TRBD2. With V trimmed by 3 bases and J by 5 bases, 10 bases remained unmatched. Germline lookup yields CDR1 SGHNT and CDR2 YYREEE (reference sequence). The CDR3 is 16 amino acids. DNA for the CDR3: TGTGCCAGCAGCTCGACAGCGGGAGGGCCGTGGGAGACCCAGTACTTC. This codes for CASSSTAGGPWETQYF. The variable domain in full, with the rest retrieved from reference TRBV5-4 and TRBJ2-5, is ETGVTQSPTHLIKTRGQQVTLRCSSQSGHNTVSWYQQALGQGPQFIFQYYREEENGRGNFPPRFSGLQFPNYSSELNVNALELDDSALYLCASSSTAGGPWETQYFGPGTRLLVL.

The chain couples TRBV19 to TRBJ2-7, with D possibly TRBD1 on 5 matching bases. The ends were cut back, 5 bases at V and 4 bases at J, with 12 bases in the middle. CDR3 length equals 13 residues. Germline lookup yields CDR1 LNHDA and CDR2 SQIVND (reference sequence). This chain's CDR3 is CASSPDILYEQYF. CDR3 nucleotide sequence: TGTGCCAGTAGTCCGGACATTCTGTACGAGCAGTACTTC.

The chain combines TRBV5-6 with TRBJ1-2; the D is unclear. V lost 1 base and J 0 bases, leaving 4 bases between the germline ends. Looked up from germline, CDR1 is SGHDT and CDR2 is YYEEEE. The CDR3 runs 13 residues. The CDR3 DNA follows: TGTGCCAGCAGCTTGTCTCCTAACTATGGCTACACCTTC. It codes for CASSLSPNYGYTF.

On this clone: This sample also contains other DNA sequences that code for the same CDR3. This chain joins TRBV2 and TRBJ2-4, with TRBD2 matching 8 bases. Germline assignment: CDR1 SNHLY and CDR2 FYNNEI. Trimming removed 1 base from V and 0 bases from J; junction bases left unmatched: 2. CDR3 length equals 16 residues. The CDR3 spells CASSEGLAGAKNIQYF. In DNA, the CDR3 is TGTGCCAGCAGTGAAGGTCTAGCGGGAGCCAAAAACATTCAGTACTTC.

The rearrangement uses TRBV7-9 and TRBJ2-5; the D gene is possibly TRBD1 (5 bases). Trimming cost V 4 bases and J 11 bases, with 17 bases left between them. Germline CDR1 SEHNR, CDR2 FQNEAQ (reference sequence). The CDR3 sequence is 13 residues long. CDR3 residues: CASSSYTGTRQYF. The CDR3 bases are TGTGCCAGCAGCTCATACACAGGAACACGACAGTACTTC.

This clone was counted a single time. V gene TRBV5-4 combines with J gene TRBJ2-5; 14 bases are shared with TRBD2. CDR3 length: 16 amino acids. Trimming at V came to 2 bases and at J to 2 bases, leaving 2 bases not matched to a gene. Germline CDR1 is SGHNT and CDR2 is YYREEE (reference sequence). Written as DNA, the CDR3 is TGTGCCAGCAGCTTTCGACTAGCGGGAGGGCAAGAGACCCAGTACTTC. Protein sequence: CASSFRLAGGQETQYF.

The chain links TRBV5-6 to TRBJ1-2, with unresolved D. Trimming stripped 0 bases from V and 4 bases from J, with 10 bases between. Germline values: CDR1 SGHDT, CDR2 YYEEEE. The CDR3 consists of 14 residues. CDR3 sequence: CASSLGSQVYGYTF. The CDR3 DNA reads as TGTGCCAGCAGCTTGGGAAGCCAGGTCTATGGCTACACCTTC.

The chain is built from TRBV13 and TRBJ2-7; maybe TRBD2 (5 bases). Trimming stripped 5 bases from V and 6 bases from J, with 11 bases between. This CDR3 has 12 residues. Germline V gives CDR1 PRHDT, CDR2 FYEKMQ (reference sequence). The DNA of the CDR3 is TGTGCCAGCAGCGGTGGTGAGGGCGAGCAGTACTTC. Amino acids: CASSGGEGEQYF. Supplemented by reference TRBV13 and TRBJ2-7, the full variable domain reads AAGVIQSPRHLIKEKRETATLKCYPIPRHDTVYWYQQGPGQDPQFLISFYEKMQSDKGSIPDRFSAQQFSDYHSELNMSSLELGDSALYFCASSGGEGEQYFGPGTRLTVT.

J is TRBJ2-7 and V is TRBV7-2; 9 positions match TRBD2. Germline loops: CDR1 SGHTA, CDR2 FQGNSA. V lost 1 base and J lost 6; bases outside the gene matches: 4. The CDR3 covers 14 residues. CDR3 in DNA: TGTGCCAGCAGCTTAGTAGCGGGAGTGAGCGAGCAGTACTTC. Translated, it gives CASSLVAGVSEQYF.

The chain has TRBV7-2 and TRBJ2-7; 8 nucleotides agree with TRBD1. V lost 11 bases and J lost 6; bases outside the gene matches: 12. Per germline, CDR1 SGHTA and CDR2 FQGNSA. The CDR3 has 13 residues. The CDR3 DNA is TGTGCCTCGGGATGGACAGGGTCGCCCGAGCAGTACTTC. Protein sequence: CASGWTGSPEQYF.

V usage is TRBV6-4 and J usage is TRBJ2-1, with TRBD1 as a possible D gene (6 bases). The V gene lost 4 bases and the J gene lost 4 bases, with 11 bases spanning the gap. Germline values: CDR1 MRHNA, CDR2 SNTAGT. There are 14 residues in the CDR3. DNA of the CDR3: TGTGCCAGCAGTGCGTCTCAGGGGTACAATGAGCAGTTCTTC. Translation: CASSASQGYNEQFF.

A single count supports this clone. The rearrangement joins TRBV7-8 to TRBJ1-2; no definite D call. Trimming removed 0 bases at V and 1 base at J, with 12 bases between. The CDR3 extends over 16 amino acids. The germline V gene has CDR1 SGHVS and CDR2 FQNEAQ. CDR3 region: CASSLARQTNNYGYTF. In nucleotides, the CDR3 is TGTGCCAGCAGCTTAGCGCGGCAAACGAATAACTATGGCTACACCTTC.

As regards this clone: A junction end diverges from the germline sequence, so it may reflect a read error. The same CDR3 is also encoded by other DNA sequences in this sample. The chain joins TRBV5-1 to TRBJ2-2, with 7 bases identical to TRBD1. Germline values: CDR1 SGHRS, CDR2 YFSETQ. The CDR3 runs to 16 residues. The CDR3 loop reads CASSPRTGTNTGELFF. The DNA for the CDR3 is TGCGCCAGCAGCCCCCGGACAGGAACGAACACTGGGGAGCTGTTTTTT.

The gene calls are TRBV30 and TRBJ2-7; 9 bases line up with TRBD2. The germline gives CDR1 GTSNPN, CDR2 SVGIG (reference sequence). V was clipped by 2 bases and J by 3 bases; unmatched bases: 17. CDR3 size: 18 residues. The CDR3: CAWSPRQGRTSEDYEQYF. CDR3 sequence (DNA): TGTGCCTGGAGTCCCCGACAGGGAAGGACTAGCGAGGACTACGAGCAGTACTTC.

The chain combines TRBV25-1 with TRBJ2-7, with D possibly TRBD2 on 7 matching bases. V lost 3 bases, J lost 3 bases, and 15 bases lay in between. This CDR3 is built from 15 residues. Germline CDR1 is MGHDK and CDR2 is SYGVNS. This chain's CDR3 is CASSDRGGSGYEQYF. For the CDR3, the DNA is TGTGCCAGCAGTGACAGGGGAGGGTCGGGCTACGAGCAGTACTTC.

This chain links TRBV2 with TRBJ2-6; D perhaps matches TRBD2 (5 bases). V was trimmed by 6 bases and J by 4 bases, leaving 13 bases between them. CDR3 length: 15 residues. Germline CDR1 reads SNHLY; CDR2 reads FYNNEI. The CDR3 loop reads CASSGGGTGANVLTF. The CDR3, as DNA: TGTGCCAGCAGCGGCGGAGGTACGGGGGCCAACGTCCTGACTTTC.

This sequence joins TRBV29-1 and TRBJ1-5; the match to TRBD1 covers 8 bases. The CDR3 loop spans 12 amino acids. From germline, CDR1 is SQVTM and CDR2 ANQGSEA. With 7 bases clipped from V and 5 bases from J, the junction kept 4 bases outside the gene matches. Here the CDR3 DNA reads TGCAGCGCCAAGACAGGGGATCAGCCCCAGCATTTT. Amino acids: CSAKTGDQPQHF.

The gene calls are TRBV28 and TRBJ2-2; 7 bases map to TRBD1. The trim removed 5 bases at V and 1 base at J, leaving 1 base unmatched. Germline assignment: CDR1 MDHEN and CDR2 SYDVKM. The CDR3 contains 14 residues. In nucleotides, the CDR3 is TGTGCCAGCAGTCGGACAGGGAACACCGGGGAGCTGTTTTTT. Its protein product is CASSRTGNTGELFF.

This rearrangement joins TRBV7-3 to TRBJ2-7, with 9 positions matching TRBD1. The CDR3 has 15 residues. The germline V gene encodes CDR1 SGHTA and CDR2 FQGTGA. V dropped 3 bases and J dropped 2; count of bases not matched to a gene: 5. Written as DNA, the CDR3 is TGTGCCAGCAGCTTCGGACAGGGGCGACCCTACGAGCAGTACTTC. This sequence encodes CASSFGQGRPYEQYF.